Listed here are 22 T cell receptor beta chains from one sample, sequenced in a study of response to subunit inactivated influenza vaccine. One entry per CDR3 protein results from TCRdb running MiXCR on the RT-PCR reads. Of roughly 460,000 distinct CDR3 sequences listed, 9.5% to 12% are singletons. The input for sequencing was PBMCs from blood, taken 45 days after vaccination. The receptors shown here come from a man aged 50 to 60 who received an inactivated influenza vaccine.

This clonotype was seen a few times. The chain has TRBV5-1 and TRBJ2-7, with 7 bases matching TRBD1. Germline CDR1 reads SGHRS; CDR2 reads YFSETQ. Trimming cost V 3 bases and J 2 bases; bases outside gene matches: 5. This CDR3 region has 14 residues. CDR3 in amino acids: CASSSTGRPYEQYF. The CDR3 DNA is TGCGCCAGCAGCTCGACAGGGCGACCCTACGAGCAGTACTTC. The full variable domain, rest sourced from reference TRBV5-1 and TRBJ2-7, is KAGVTQTPRYLIKTRGQQVTLSCSPISGHRSVSWYQQTPGQGLQFLFEYFSETQRNKGNFPGRFSGRQFSNSRSEMNVSTLELGDSALYLCASSSTGRPYEQYFGPGTRLTVT.

This clonotype turned up a few times. The chain links TRBV12-3 or TRBV12-4 to TRBJ2-1; D might be TRBD1 (5 bases). V lost 6 bases, J lost 0 bases, and 12 bases lay in between. CDR3 length: 15 amino acids. The CDR3 nucleotides read TGTGCCAGCAGCCGACAGTCTTACTCCTACAATGAGCAGTTCTTC. Translating it yields CASSRQSYSYNEQFF.

This chain joins TRBV7-2 and TRBJ2-3; TRBD2 aligns across 8 bases. J lost 1 base, V lost 0 bases, and 6 bases had no gene match. The germline CDR1 and CDR2 sequences are SGHTA and FQGNSA. The CDR3 consists of 17 residues. In DNA, the CDR3 is TGTGCCAGCAGCTTAGCGTTTTTGACTAGCGGCACAGATACGCAGTATTTT. Its protein product is CASSLAFLTSGTDTQYF.

This clonotype was detected only a few times. The V gene is TRBV12-3 or TRBV12-4, the J gene TRBJ1-1; 8 bases align to TRBD1. Trimming removed 6 bases from V and 0 bases from J; junction bases left unmatched: 3. The CDR3 is 14 residues long. The CDR3 DNA follows: TGTGCCAGCAGGGGGGACAGGATGAACACTGAAGCTTTCTTT. Translated: CASRGDRMNTEAFF.

This clonotype was seen a few times. This chain joins TRBV6-5 and TRBJ2-5, with D hard to call. Germline V gives CDR1 MNHEY, CDR2 SVGAGI. The CDR3 totals 13 residues. V lost 4 bases and J 1 base, leaving 7 bases between the germline ends. The CDR3 loop is CASSFPTQETQYF. CDR3 coding DNA: TGTGCCAGCAGTTTCCCGACCCAAGAGACCCAGTACTTC.

The genes are TRBV20-1 and TRBJ1-1, with D hard to call. This CDR3 region has 15 residues. From germline, CDR1 is DFQATT and CDR2 SNEGSKA (reference sequence). V lost 5 bases to trimming and J lost 3 bases, with 19 bases between them. In nucleotides, the CDR3 is TGCAGTGCTTCGAAGCCTCCCCTGGTGGACACTGAAGCTTTCTTT. It yields the protein CSASKPPLVDTEAFF.

V is TRBV10-3 and J is TRBJ2-2, with 8 bases aligning to TRBD2. Trimming at V came to 3 bases and at J to 6 bases, leaving 9 bases not matched to a gene. CDR3 length: 16 amino acids. Germline V gene sequence: CDR1 ENHRY, CDR2 SYGVKD. CDR3 in amino acids: CAISDPPGGRSGELFF. The DNA for the CDR3 is TGTGCCATCAGTGATCCCCCTGGCGGGAGGTCCGGGGAGCTGTTTTTT.

The V and J genes are TRBV7-2 and TRBJ2-3; D unresolved. Germline CDR1 SGHTA, CDR2 FQGNSA. There are 15 residues in the CDR3. Deletions cut 0 bases from V and 8 bases from J, with 15 bases between. This CDR3 is CASSLAALSTRTQYF. The CDR3 bases are TGTGCCAGCAGCTTAGCCGCCTTGTCCACACGTACGCAGTATTTT.

There are many counts of this clonotype. This chain joins TRBV20-1 and TRBJ2-1, with 11 positions matching TRBD2. In germline, CDR1 is DFQATT, CDR2 SNEGSKA (reference sequence). V lost 7 bases, J lost 5 bases, and 7 bases stayed unmatched. The CDR3 is made up of 14 amino acids. This CDR3 is CSVTSGIANNEQFF. CDR3 nucleotides: TGCAGTGTGACTAGCGGGATTGCAAACAATGAGCAGTTCTTC.

In this sample, this clonotype turned up many times. The rearrangement joins TRBV20-1 to TRBJ1-6; D uncertain. Per germline, CDR1 DFQATT and CDR2 SNEGSKA (reference sequence). V dropped 6 bases and J dropped 7 bases, with 13 bases sitting between them. The CDR3 sequence is 13 residues long. The CDR3 is CSAMDGENSPLHF. CDR3 sequence (DNA): TGCAGTGCCATGGACGGAGAGAATTCACCCCTCCACTTT.

The chain links TRBV29-1 to TRBJ2-7, with D perhaps TRBD1 (6 bases). CDR1 SQVTM and CDR2 ANQGSEA come from the germline V gene. This CDR3 spans 13 amino acids. Trimming cost V 7 bases and J 0 bases, with 13 bases left between them. CDR3 loop: CSGGDRSSYEQYF. The CDR3 nucleotides are TGCAGCGGGGGCGACAGGAGCTCCTACGAGCAGTACTTC.

The chain uses TRBV12-3 or TRBV12-4 and TRBJ2-1, with D perhaps TRBD2 (6 bases). The CDR3 is 17 residues long. V was shortened by 3 bases and J by 7 bases, with 22 bases between the two germline ends. The CDR3 DNA reads as TGTGCCAGCAGTTTGAATAAAGGGACTCTCTTAAGGAATGAGCAGTTCTTC. Residues: CASSLNKGTLLRNEQFF.

This clonotype was observed a handful of times. The chain employs TRBV20-1 and TRBJ2-7, with D uncertain. Trimming took 2 bases from V and 0 from J, leaving 8 bases between them. CDR3 size: 13 residues. Per the germline V gene, CDR1 is DFQATT and CDR2 is SNEGSKA (reference sequence). The CDR3 reads CSARLVSSYEQYF. CDR3 sequence (DNA): TGCAGTGCTAGATTGGTATCCTCCTACGAGCAGTACTTC.

This clonotype was recorded many times. The rearrangement joins TRBV10-3 to TRBJ2-6; 11 bases fit TRBD1. The CDR3 is 18 amino acids. V shed 6 bases and J 4 bases; nucleotides not matched to a gene: 11. The germline CDR1 and CDR2 sequences are ENHRY and SYGVKD. Here the CDR3 DNA reads TGTGCCATCAGAGGCGGACAGGGGGCATCGTCCGGGGCCAACGTCCTGACTTTC. As protein: CAIRGGQGASSGANVLTF.

The chain links TRBV6-5 to TRBJ2-7, with D unclear. The CDR3 contains 13 residues. Trimming took 0 bases from V and 2 from J, leaving 5 bases between them. Germline CDR1 is MNHEY and CDR2 is SVGAGI. The CDR3 loop reads CASSYSLTYEQYF. CDR3 DNA sequence: TGTGCCAGCAGTTACTCGTTGACCTACGAGCAGTACTTC.

A remark on this clonotype: A clone one base away is much larger, so this may be a read error. Here the CDR3 omits its conserved ending phenylalanine or tryptophan, so a read error is the likely source. This chain joins TRBV29-1 and TRBJ2-6; D possibly matches TRBD1 or TRBD2 (5 bases each). The germline CDR1 and CDR2 sequences are SQVTM and ANQGSEA. V was shortened by 7 bases and J by 13 bases, with 14 bases between the two germline ends. CDR3 length: 11 amino acids. In DNA form, the CDR3 reads TGCAGCGCCGAACGAGGGGCTGTCCTGACTTCC. Translated, it gives CSAERGAVLTS.

A few counts support this clonotype. This rearrangement joins TRBV20-1 to TRBJ2-5; D unresolved. V lost 5 bases and J lost 2, with 12 bases in between. The CDR3 contains 13 residues. From germline, CDR1 is DFQATT and CDR2 SNEGSKA (reference sequence). CDR3: CSASRRQQETQYF. The CDR3 DNA reads as TGCAGTGCTTCAAGGCGGCAGCAAGAGACCCAGTACTTC.

This clonotype turned up a few times. The chain joins TRBV28 to TRBJ2-7; the D is unclear. This CDR3 has 14 residues. Looked up from germline, CDR1 is MDHEN and CDR2 is SYDVKM. The ends were cut back, 4 bases at V and 3 bases at J, with 13 bases in the middle. For the CDR3, the DNA is TGTGCCAGCAGTTCTAGAACACCTTTCTACGAGCAGTACTTC. It encodes CASSSRTPFYEQYF.

The J gene is TRBJ2-5, the V gene TRBV12-3 or TRBV12-4; the D gene is possibly TRBD2 (6 bases). Trimming removed 6 bases at V and 5 bases at J, with 16 bases between. The CDR3 consists of 14 residues. CDR3 protein: CASRKRSGGETQYF. CDR3 bases: TGTGCCAGCAGAAAGCGTAGCGGCGGGGAGACCCAGTACTTC.

Many counts were recorded for this clonotype. V is TRBV27 and J is TRBJ2-7; TRBD2 aligns across 7 bases. Germline CDR1 is MNHEY and CDR2 is SMNVEV (reference sequence). The CDR3 is made up of 15 amino acids. V gave up 3 bases and J gave up 2 bases; unmatched junction bases: 7. The CDR3 sequence is CASSFSPLAAYEQYF. In DNA, the CDR3 is TGTGCCAGCAGTTTTTCCCCTCTAGCGGCCTACGAGCAGTACTTC.

The chain links TRBV28 to TRBJ1-2; no reliable D call. Germline CDR1 and CDR2: MDHEN and SYDVKM. The ends were cut back, 10 bases at V and 5 bases at J, with 8 bases in the middle. This CDR3 has 10 residues. CDR3 DNA sequence: TGTGCCACCCTACAATATGGCTACACCTTC. This sequence encodes CATLQYGYTF.

This clonotype was seen repeatedly, ten times or more. The chain recombines TRBV9 with TRBJ2-3; TRBD2 matches at 12 bases. Per the germline V gene, CDR1 is SGDLS and CDR2 is YYNGEE. The ends lost 4 bases at V and 3 bases at J; junction bases unmatched: 9. CDR3 length: 17 amino acids. This CDR3 is CASSPRLAGVRTDTQYF. In nucleotides, the CDR3 is TGTGCCAGCAGCCCCCGACTAGCGGGAGTACGGACAGATACGCAGTATTTT.